Presented here are 21 T cell receptor beta chains from one specimen sequenced in a study of spatial heterogeneity in lung cancer. Findings of the study overall: Tumor mutation count correlated with how many alpha and beta TCRs expanded intratumorally.

TCRdb used MiXCR to reprocess the 5' RACE reads, holding one entry per CDR3 protein. Of 20,000 to 25,000 distinct CDR3 sequences listed, 2.8% are singletons. Stated time point: sample taken at primary tumor resection. These TCRs are of unknown antigen specificity. The material was lung tumor tissue, obtained at surgery. The receptors stem from a male donor with early-stage non-small cell lung cancer.

This clonotype came up many times. The rearrangement links TRBV21-1 to TRBJ1-2; TRBD1 is taken as the D call from the table, unchecked against the DNA. TRBV21-1 is classified as a pseudogene. The CDR3 consists of 15 residues. The DNA for the CDR3 is TGTGCCAGCAGCAAGCGCGTCACAGGATACTATGGCTACACCTTC. It specifies CASSKRVTGYYGYTF.

This clonotype was found many times. The rearrangement uses TRBV18 and TRBJ2-6; no reliable D call. Trimming stripped 8 bases from V and 1 base from J, with 12 bases between. Germline V gene sequence: CDR1 KGHSH, CDR2 LQKENI. This CDR3 contains 15 residues. The CDR3 DNA reads TGTGCCAGCGGGAAGGGCGGTTCTGGGGCCAACGTCCTGACTTTC. As protein: CASGKGGSGANVLTF.

This clonotype appeared many times. The chain combines TRBV11-3 with TRBJ2-1, with no clear D. CDR1 and CDR2 (germline): SGHNT, YENEEA. The CDR3 is 14 amino acids. V lost 4 bases and J lost 4, with 11 bases in between. The CDR3 sequence: CASSSRTQYNEQFF. The CDR3 bases are TGTGCCAGCAGCTCCCGGACGCAGTACAATGAGCAGTTCTTC.

This clonotype was recorded many times. CDR3 in amino acids: CASRESNQPQHF. DNA for the CDR3: TGTGCCAGCAGGGAGAGCAATCAGCCCCAGCATTTT. This sequence joins TRBV28 and TRBJ1-5; D not resolved. The CDR3 sequence is 12 residues long. Germline V gene lookup returns CDR1 MDHEN and CDR2 SYDVKM. The V gene lost 6 bases and the J gene lost 1 base, with 4 bases spanning the gap.

This clonotype has at least ten counts. The rearrangement uses TRBV7-2 and TRBJ1-5; D might be TRBD1 (5 bases). There are 14 residues in the CDR3. Germline assignment: CDR1 SGHTA and CDR2 FQGNSA. The V end lost 1 base, the J end lost 3 bases, and 7 bases lay between the germline ends. CDR3 nucleotides: TGTGCCAGCAGCTTAGGGGGGACCAATCAGCCCCAGCATTTT. As protein: CASSLGGTNQPQHF.

This clonotype was seen at least ten times. V and J are TRBV6-5 and TRBJ1-4; D remains unclear. This CDR3 has 12 residues. Germline-derived CDR1 and CDR2 are MNHEY and SVGAGI. V lost 6 bases and J 1 base, leaving 3 bases between the germline ends. The CDR3 DNA follows: TGTGCCAGCAGGGGAACTAATGAAAAACTGTTTTTT. Translated: CASRGTNEKLFF.

This clonotype appeared many times. This chain links TRBV18 with TRBJ2-7, with 12 bases identical to TRBD2. From germline, CDR1 is KGHSH and CDR2 LQKENI. The V segment lost 6 bases and the J segment 4 bases; nucleotides outside the gene matches: 10. The CDR3 contains 16 residues. The CDR3 bases are TGTGCCAGCTCGCCGAGACTAGCGGGAGATGGGTACGAGCAGTACTTC. It yields the protein CASSPRLAGDGYEQYF.

This clonotype showed up many times. This chain uses TRBV20-1 with TRBJ2-7, with D perhaps TRBD1 or TRBD2 (5 bases each). CDR3 size: 16 residues. Germline loops: CDR1 DFQATT, CDR2 SNEGSKA (reference sequence). Trimming removed 5 bases at V and 2 bases at J, with 22 bases between. The CDR3 here is CSAGGLASQPPYEQYF. DNA for the CDR3: TGCAGTGCTGGGGGTCTGGCGTCACAACCCCCCTACGAGCAGTACTTC.

This clonotype has at least ten counts. V gene TRBV14 combines with J gene TRBJ2-7; D is perhaps TRBD1 (5 bases). V was trimmed by 4 bases and J by 0 bases, leaving 13 bases between them. In germline, CDR1 is SGHDN, CDR2 FVKESK. The length of the CDR3 is 15 residues. CDR3 amino acids: CASSPHLDTSYEQYF. CDR3 nucleotide sequence: TGTGCCAGCAGCCCTCACTTGGACACCTCCTACGAGCAGTACTTC.

In its sample, this clonotype was seen many times. V is TRBV18 and J is TRBJ1-1; 8 positions match TRBD1. V lost 6 bases, J lost 5 bases, and 14 bases stayed unmatched. The CDR3 runs 16 residues. Germline CDR1 and CDR2: KGHSH and LQKENI. CDR3 amino acids: CASSRQGADMYTEAFF. CDR3 sequence (DNA): TGTGCCAGCTCGAGGCAGGGGGCCGATATGTATACTGAAGCTTTCTTT.

This clonotype has ten or more counts. V is TRBV18 and J is TRBJ2-1; D is unresolved. Germline loops: CDR1 KGHSH, CDR2 LQKENI. The V end lost 3 bases, the J end lost 3 bases, and 12 bases lay between the germline ends. The CDR3 is 15 amino acids. The CDR3 DNA follows: TGTGCCAGCTCACCCCTGCCCAGGTACTACAATGAGCAGTTCTTC. Protein: CASSPLPRYYNEQFF. Looking up the rest from reference TRBV18 and TRBJ2-1 gives the full variable domain: NAGVMQNPRHLVRRRGQEARLRCSPMKGHSHVYWYRQLPEEGLKFMVYLQKENIIDESGMPKERFSAEFPKEGPSILRIQQVVRGDSAAYFCASSPLPRYYNEQFFGPGTRLTVL.

This clonotype appeared many times. This rearrangement joins TRBV7-9 to TRBJ1-2; 9 bases agree with TRBD1. This CDR3 has 14 amino acids. Trimming removed 3 bases from V and 6 bases from J; junction bases left unmatched: 5. Germline CDR1 reads SEHNR; CDR2 reads FQNEAQ (reference sequence). The CDR3 spells CASSLSDRGDGYTF. CDR3 bases: TGTGCCAGCAGCTTGTCGGACAGGGGAGATGGCTACACCTTC. Full variable domain (missing parts from reference TRBV7-9 and TRBJ1-2): DTGVSQNPRHKITKRGQNVTFRCDPISEHNRLYWYRQTLGQGPEFLTYFQNEAQLEKSRLLSDRFSAERPKGSFSTLEIQRTEQGDSAMYLCASSLSDRGDGYTFGSGTRLTVV.

This clonotype was recorded many times. The V call is TRBV7-2, the J call TRBJ2-3; perhaps TRBD2 as D (5 bases). Trimming removed 1 base at V and 7 bases at J, with 15 bases between. Germline-derived CDR1 and CDR2 are SGHTA and FQGNSA. The CDR3 has 15 residues. As DNA, the CDR3 is TGTGCCAGCAGCTTAGGCCAGCTAGCTTGGCATACGCAGTATTTT. Amino acids: CASSLGQLAWHTQYF.

The sample holds many counts of this clonotype. This chain uses TRBV12-3 or TRBV12-4 with TRBJ2-3; D possibly corresponds to TRBD2 (6 bases). The CDR3 loop spans 16 amino acids. With 4 bases removed from V and 0 bases from J, the gap between germline ends came to 14 bases. CDR3 nucleotide sequence: TGTGCCAGCAGTTCCGAGCGGGCCTGGAGCACAGATACGCAGTATTTT. This codes for CASSSERAWSTDTQYF.

This clonotype is labeled as medium-sized (0.01 to 0.1%). The chain couples TRBV5-1 to TRBJ2-6, with D unresolved. Trimming pared 2 bases from V and 0 bases from J, leaving 21 bases between. The V gene's germline CDR1 is SGHRS and CDR2 YFSETQ. CDR3 length: 20 residues. The CDR3 loop reads CASSFFSPQTRYSGANVLTF. CDR3 nucleotide sequence: TGCGCCAGCAGCTTTTTCAGTCCCCAAACCCGGTACTCTGGGGCCAACGTCCTGACTTTC.

This clonotype was observed many times. The rearrangement links TRBV3-1 to TRBJ2-7; 7 positions match TRBD1. The V gene's germline CDR1 is LGHDT and CDR2 YNNKEL (reference sequence). Trimming took 0 bases from V and 4 from J; bases not matched to a gene: 6. The CDR3 length is 15 residues. The CDR3 here is CASSQDNTGAYEQYF. CDR3 DNA: TGTGCCAGCAGCCAAGACAACACAGGGGCGTACGAGCAGTACTTC.

Many counts were recorded for this clonotype. The chain is built from TRBV27 and TRBJ2-1; D call uncertain. Trimming stripped 2 bases from V and 7 bases from J, with 3 bases between. The CDR3 runs 11 residues. Germline CDR1 MNHEY, CDR2 SMNVEV (reference sequence). CDR3 in amino acids: CASSLRNEQFF. The CDR3 DNA is TGTGCCAGCAGTTTAAGGAATGAGCAGTTCTTC.

In this sample, this clonotype turned up many times. The rearrangement links TRBV18 to TRBJ2-5; tentatively, D is TRBD2 (5 bases). The germline V and J ends were trimmed by 2 bases and 5 bases, with 9 bases remaining between them. This CDR3 spans 13 amino acids. CDR1 and CDR2 (germline): KGHSH, LQKENI. The CDR3 DNA is TGTGCCAGCTCACCATTAGTAGCGGAGACCCAGTACTTC. Translating it yields CASSPLVAETQYF.

This clonotype counts as medium-sized (0.01 to 0.1%). V gene TRBV5-1 combines with J gene TRBJ2-3, with D possibly being TRBD2 (6 bases). Germline values: CDR1 SGHRS, CDR2 YFSETQ. There are 16 residues in the CDR3. V was shortened by 5 bases and J by 0 bases, with 16 bases between the two germline ends. In nucleotides, the CDR3 is TGCGCCAGCAGACGAGGAATAGCGGAGAGCACAGATACGCAGTATTTT. Protein product: CASRRGIAESTDTQYF.

In its sample, this clonotype was seen many times. This chain joins TRBV12-3 or TRBV12-4 and TRBJ2-7; a weak D match, TRBD2 (5 bases). CDR3 length equals 14 residues. V lost 7 bases, J lost 4 bases, and 17 bases lay in between. CDR3 region: CASTPELGLYEQYF. The CDR3 DNA follows: TGTGCCAGCACCCCGGAACTAGGGCTTTACGAGCAGTACTTC.

This clonotype was seen repeatedly, ten times or more. The V call is TRBV6-6, the J call TRBJ1-2, with 10 bases lining up with TRBD1. The V and J ends lost 4 bases and 3 bases, in that order; junction bases with no gene match: 11. Germline assignment: CDR1 MNHNY and CDR2 SVGAGI (reference sequence). This CDR3 is 17 amino acids long. The CDR3 loop is CASSSTLDRGLDYGYTF. In DNA form, the CDR3 reads TGTGCCAGCAGTTCCACCCTGGACAGGGGGTTGGACTATGGCTACACCTTC.